The clone carrying this T cell receptor beta chain was detected a few times. The antigen is undetermined. Primed by a sample-barcoded 5' primer and a J-beta primer mix, a second PCR proceeded for 7 to 11 cycles. TCRdb ran MiXCR on the 5' RACE reads and lists one entry per CDR3 protein. The table includes hundreds of thousands of distinct CDR3 sequences, roughly 21% detected once. This sample was included in a study of blood T cells in healthy people across ages. Study observations and caveats: Observed TCR beta diversity showed a strong correlation with the percentage of naive T cells as measured by flow cytometry.

The CDR3 loop spans 12 amino acids. The ends were cut back, 3 bases at V and 6 bases at J, with 10 bases in the middle. The germline V gene encodes CDR1 DFQATT and CDR2 SNEGSKA (reference sequence). The chain links TRBV20-1 to TRBJ2-3; D ambiguous. Sequencing was carried out using blood. This receptor was identified in a man between 70 and 80 years old in good health. The CDR3 loop is CSASETRDTQYF. The CDR3 DNA follows: TGCAGTGCTAGTGAGACTCGGGATACGCAGTATTTT.